A single sample gave rise to the 13 T cell receptor beta chains below, sequenced in a study of CD8 T cells in ankylosing spondylitis. TCRdb reanalysed the 5' RACE reads using MiXCR and keeps one entry per CDR3 protein. The sample records hundreds of thousands of distinct CDR3 sequences, about an eighth being singletons. No cognate antigen is known for these TCRs. Study-wide findings and caveats: Blood of patients with ankylosing spondylitis appeared to be characterized by a TCR beta motif of several highly homologous variants.

Source material: blood, either unsorted or a sorted T cell fraction (not recorded which). These receptors all come from a male donor with ankylosing spondylitis.

The chain carries TRBV11-3 and TRBJ1-3, with D possibly being TRBD1 (6 bases). The CDR3 runs 16 residues. Germline V gene sequence: CDR1 SGHNT, CDR2 YENEEA. With 5 bases removed from V and 0 bases from J, the gap between germline ends came to 14 bases. CDR3 bases: TGTGCCAGCAGCAACCCAACAGGGTTCTCTGGAAACACCATATATTTT. Amino acid sequence: CASSNPTGFSGNTIYF.

This clonotype was observed many times. V and J are TRBV5-1 and TRBJ2-7; 9 bases line up with TRBD1. This CDR3 has 16 residues. V shed 0 bases and J 2 bases; nucleotides not matched to a gene: 6. The V gene's germline CDR1 is SGHRS and CDR2 YFSETQ. CDR3 region: CASSLVFGTGTYEQYF. CDR3 coding DNA: TGCGCCAGCAGCTTGGTCTTCGGGACAGGGACCTACGAGCAGTACTTC.

A single count supports this clonotype. The chain couples TRBV20-1 to TRBJ2-5; 8 bases fit TRBD2. The CDR3 covers 14 residues. V dropped 6 bases and J dropped 3; count of bases not matched to a gene: 9. Germline loops: CDR1 DFQATT, CDR2 SNEGSKA (reference sequence). The CDR3 coding sequence is TGCAGTGCCCCATTCCCGGGACTAGAAGAGACCCAGTACTTC. It is translated as CSAPFPGLEETQYF.

Concerning this clonotype: Compared with germline, one end of the junction differs, possibly owing to a read error. The chain joins TRBV7-2 to TRBJ1-2; 8 bases agree with TRBD1. Germline V CDR1 and CDR2: SGHTA, FQGNSA. The CDR3 is made up of 12 amino acids. CDR3 nucleotide sequence: TGTGCCAGCAGCTTAACCGGACAGGGTCTGTCCTTC. Encoded protein: CASSLTGQGLSF.

The chain is built from TRBV6-1 and TRBJ1-5; tentatively, D is TRBD1 (6 bases). The CDR3 loop spans 14 amino acids. V gave up 10 bases and J gave up 7 bases, with 20 bases separating them. Germline CDR1 reads MNHNS; CDR2 reads SASEGT. In DNA form, the CDR3 reads TGTGCCATCAGCACCAACCAAAGGGGGCAGCCCCAGCATTTT. Protein sequence: CAISTNQRGQPQHF.

This clonotype was seen only a few times. This chain connects TRBV7-2 to TRBJ2-2; D is ambiguous. Germline CDR1 is SGHTA and CDR2 is FQGNSA. The CDR3 totals 16 residues. The germline V and J ends were trimmed by 1 base and 0 bases, with 9 bases remaining between them. The CDR3 region is CASSLVAPANTGELFF. DNA of the CDR3: TGTGCCAGCAGCTTAGTTGCGCCCGCGAACACCGGGGAGCTGTTTTTT.

This clonotype has only a few counts. The rearrangement uses TRBV20-1 and TRBJ2-7; 8 bases fit TRBD2. V shed 6 bases, J shed 0 bases, and the junction held 4 bases outside the gene matches. The CDR3 sequence is 13 residues long. Germline-derived CDR1 and CDR2 are DFQATT and SNEGSKA (reference sequence). The CDR3 region is CSARTSGSYEQYV. In DNA form, the CDR3 reads TGCAGTGCGCGTACTAGCGGCTCCTACGAGCAGTACGTC.

This clonotype has more than one count but fewer than ten. This chain joins TRBV5-1 and TRBJ2-1; 16 nucleotides match TRBD2. Per germline, CDR1 SGHRS and CDR2 YFSETQ. The CDR3 has 18 residues. Trimming cost V 3 bases and J 0 bases; bases outside gene matches: 3. CDR3 bases: TGCGCCAGCAGCTCGGGACTAGCGGGAGGGGGCTCCTACAATGAGCAGTTCTTC. Its protein is CASSSGLAGGGSYNEQFF.

This clonotype was seen more than once but under ten times. V is TRBV5-4 and J is TRBJ2-6, with 9 bases lining up with TRBD1. V lost 2 bases to trimming and J lost 0 bases; unmatched junction nucleotides: 6. The CDR3 spans 18 residues. The germline CDR1 and CDR2 sequences are SGHNT and YYREEE (reference sequence). The CDR3 bases are TGTGCCAGCAGCTTTACAGGGGGCTCCAACTCTGGGGCCAACGTCCTGACTTTC. Amino acid sequence: CASSFTGGSNSGANVLTF.

The chain employs TRBV29-1 and TRBJ2-7; no definite D call. Germline V gene data show CDR1 as SQVTM and CDR2 as ANQGSEA. This CDR3 spans 12 amino acids. The V and J ends lost 2 bases and 0 bases respectively, with 5 bases between them. For the CDR3, the DNA is TGCAGCGTTGAAATGCCCTCCTACGAGCAGTACTTC. The encoded protein is CSVEMPSYEQYF.

The chain couples TRBV29-1 to TRBJ2-1, with a possible D match to TRBD1 (5 bases). This CDR3 region has 13 residues. Trimming pared 6 bases from V and 9 bases from J, leaving 18 bases between. Germline V gene lookup returns CDR1 SQVTM and CDR2 ANQGSEA. The CDR3 reads CSVDLRSQGEQFF. The CDR3 DNA sequence: TGCAGCGTAGATCTAAGGTCCCAGGGTGAGCAGTTCTTC.

This clonotype was seen only a few times. The chain employs TRBV27 and TRBJ1-5; the D gene is possibly TRBD1 (5 bases). This CDR3 has 13 residues. CDR1 MNHEY and CDR2 SMNVEV come from the germline V gene (reference sequence). V lost 5 bases, J lost 7 bases, and 12 bases lay in between. CDR3 coding DNA: TGTGCCAGCAGTACCCAGGGTCGCCAGCCCCAGCATTTT. Encoded protein: CASSTQGRQPQHF.

The rearrangement uses TRBV20-1 and TRBJ1-2, with D maybe TRBD1 (5 bases). Germline V lookup: CDR1 DFQATT, CDR2 SNEGSKA (reference sequence). The CDR3 runs 14 residues. V was clipped by 3 bases and J by 4 bases, with 15 bases between them. The CDR3 DNA follows: TGCAGTGCTAGGGGGGAAGCTTCGGTCTATGGCTACACCTTC. Protein sequence: CSARGEASVYGYTF.